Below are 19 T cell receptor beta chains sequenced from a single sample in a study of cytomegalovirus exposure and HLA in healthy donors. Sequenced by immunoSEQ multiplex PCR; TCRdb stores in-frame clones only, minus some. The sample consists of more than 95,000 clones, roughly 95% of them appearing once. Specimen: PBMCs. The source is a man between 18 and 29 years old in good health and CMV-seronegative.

CDR3: CASSSAAGDGYTF. The CDR3 DNA is TGTGCCAGCAGCTCTGCAGCGGGGGATGGCTACACCTTC. The J gene is TRBJ1-2, the V gene TRBV7-3; D may be TRBD1 (5 bases). V lost 4 bases to trimming and J lost 6 bases, with 12 bases between them. Per germline, CDR1 SGHTA and CDR2 FQGTGA. There are 13 residues in the CDR3. The whole variable domain, remainder taken from reference TRBV7-3 and TRBJ1-2, is GAGVSQTPSNKVTEKGKYVELRCDPISGHTALYWYRQSLGQGPEFLIYFQGTGAADDSGLPNDRFFAVRPEGSVSTLKIQRTERGDSAVYLCASSSAAGDGYTFGSGTRLTVV.

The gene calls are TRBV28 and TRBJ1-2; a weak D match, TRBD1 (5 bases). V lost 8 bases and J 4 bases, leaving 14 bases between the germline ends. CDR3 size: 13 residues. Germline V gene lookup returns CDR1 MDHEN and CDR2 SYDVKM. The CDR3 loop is CASLGRTPYGYTF. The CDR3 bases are TGTGCCAGCCTCGGACGGACACCCTATGGCTACACCTTC.

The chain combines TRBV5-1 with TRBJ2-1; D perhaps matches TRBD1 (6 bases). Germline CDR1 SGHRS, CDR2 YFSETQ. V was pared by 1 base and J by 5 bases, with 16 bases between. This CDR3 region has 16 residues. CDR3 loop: CASSLTGWVLDNEQFF. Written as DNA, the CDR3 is TGCGCCAGCAGCTTGACAGGGTGGGTTTTGGACAATGAGCAGTTCTTC. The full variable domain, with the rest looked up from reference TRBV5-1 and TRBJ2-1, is KAGVTQTPRYLIKTRGQQVTLSCSPISGHRSVSWYQQTPGQGLQFLFEYFSETQRNKGNFPGRFSGRQFSNSRSEMNVSTLELGDSALYLCASSLTGWVLDNEQFFGPGTRLTVL.

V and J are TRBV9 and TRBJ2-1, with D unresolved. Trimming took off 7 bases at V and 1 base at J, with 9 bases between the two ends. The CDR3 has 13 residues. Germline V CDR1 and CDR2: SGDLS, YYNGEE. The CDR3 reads CASRGPSYNEQFF. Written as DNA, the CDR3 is TGTGCCAGCCGTGGGCCGTCCTACAATGAGCAGTTCTTC.

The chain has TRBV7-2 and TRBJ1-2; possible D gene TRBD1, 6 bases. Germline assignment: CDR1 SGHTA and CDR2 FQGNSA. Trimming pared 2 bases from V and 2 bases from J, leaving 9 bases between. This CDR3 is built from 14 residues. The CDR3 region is CASSLSGANYGYTF. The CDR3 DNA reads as TGTGCCAGCAGCTTATCAGGGGCGAACTATGGCTACACCTTC.

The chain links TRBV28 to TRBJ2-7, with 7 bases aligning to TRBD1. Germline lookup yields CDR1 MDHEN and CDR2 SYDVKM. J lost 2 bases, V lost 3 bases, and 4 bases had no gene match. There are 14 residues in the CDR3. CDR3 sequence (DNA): TGTGCCAGCAGTTTTGCAGGGGGTGCCTACGAGCAGTACTTC. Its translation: CASSFAGGAYEQYF.

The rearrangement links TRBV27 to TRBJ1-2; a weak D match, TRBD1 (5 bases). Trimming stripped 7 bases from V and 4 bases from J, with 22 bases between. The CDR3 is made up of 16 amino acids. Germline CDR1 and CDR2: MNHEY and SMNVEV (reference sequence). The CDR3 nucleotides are TGTGCCAGCAAACCATGGGGGGGACGGACCAGCTATGGCTACACCTTC. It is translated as CASKPWGGRTSYGYTF.

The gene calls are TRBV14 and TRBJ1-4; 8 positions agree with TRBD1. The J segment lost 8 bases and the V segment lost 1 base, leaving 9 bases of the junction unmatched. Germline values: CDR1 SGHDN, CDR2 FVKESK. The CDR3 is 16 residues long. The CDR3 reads CASSQVSGQVTEKLFF. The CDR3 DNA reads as TGTGCCAGCAGCCAAGTCTCGGGACAGGTGACCGAAAAACTGTTTTTT.

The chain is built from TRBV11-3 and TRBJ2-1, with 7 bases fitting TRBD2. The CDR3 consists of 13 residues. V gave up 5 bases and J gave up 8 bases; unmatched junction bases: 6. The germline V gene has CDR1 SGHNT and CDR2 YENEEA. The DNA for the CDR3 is TGTGCCAGCAGCCTTCGGCGGGAGTATGAGCAGTTCTTC. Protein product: CASSLRREYEQFF.

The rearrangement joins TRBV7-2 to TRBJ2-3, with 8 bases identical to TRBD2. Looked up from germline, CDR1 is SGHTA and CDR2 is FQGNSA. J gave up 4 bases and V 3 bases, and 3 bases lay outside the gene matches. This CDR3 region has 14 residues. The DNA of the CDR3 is TGTGCCAGCAGCTTCGCCGGGGGGGCAGATACGCAGTATTTT. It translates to CASSFAGGADTQYF.

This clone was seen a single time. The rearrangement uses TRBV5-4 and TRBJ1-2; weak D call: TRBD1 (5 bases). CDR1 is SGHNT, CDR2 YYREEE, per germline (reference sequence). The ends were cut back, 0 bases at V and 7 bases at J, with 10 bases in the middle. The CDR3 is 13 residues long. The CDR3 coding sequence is TGTGCCAGCAGCTTGGGGAGGGGTTTTGGCTACACCTTC. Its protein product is CASSLGRGFGYTF. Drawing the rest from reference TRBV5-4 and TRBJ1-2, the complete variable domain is ETGVTQSPTHLIKTRGQQVTLRCSSQSGHNTVSWYQQALGQGPQFIFQYYREEENGRGNFPPRFSGLQFPNYSSELNVNALELDDSALYLCASSLGRGFGYTFGSGTRLTVV.

This CDR3 is CASSIWVRTGGLNYGYTF. The CDR3 coding sequence is TGTGCCAGTAGTATTTGGGTCCGGACAGGGGGCCTCAACTATGGCTACACCTTC. The gene calls are TRBV19 and TRBJ1-2; 11 bases line up with TRBD1. V shed 3 bases, J shed 2 bases, and the junction held 11 bases outside the gene matches. The CDR3 contains 18 residues. CDR1 is LNHDA and CDR2 is SQIVND in the germline V gene (reference sequence). Together with reference TRBV19 and TRBJ1-2, the CDR3 gives the full variable domain: DGGITQSPKYLFRKEGQNVTLSCEQNLNHDAMYWYRQDPGQGLRLIYYSQIVNDFQKGDIAEGYSVSREKKESFPLTVTSAQKNPTAFYLCASSIWVRTGGLNYGYTFGSGTRLTVV.

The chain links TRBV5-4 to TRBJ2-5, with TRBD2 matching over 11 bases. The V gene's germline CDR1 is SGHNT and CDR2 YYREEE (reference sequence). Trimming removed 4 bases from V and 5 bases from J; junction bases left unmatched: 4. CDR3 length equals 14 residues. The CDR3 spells CASSNSGREETQYF. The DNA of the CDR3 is TGTGCCAGCAGCAATAGCGGGAGGGAGGAGACCCAGTACTTC.

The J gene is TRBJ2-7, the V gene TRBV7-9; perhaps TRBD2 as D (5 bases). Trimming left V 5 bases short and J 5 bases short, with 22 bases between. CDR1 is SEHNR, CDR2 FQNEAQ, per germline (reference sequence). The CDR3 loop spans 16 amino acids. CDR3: CASSQPPGFTLDEQYF. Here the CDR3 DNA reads TGTGCCAGCAGCCAGCCGCCGGGGTTTACCCTTGACGAGCAGTACTTC. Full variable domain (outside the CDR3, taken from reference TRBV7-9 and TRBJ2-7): DTGVSQNPRHKITKRGQNVTFRCDPISEHNRLYWYRQTLGQGPEFLTYFQNEAQLEKSRLLSDRFSAERPKGSFSTLEIQRTEQGDSAMYLCASSQPPGFTLDEQYFGPGTRLTVT.

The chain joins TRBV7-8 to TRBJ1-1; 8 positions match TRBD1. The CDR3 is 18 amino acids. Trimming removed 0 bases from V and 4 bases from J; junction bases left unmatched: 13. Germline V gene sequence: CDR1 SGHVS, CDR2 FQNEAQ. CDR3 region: CASSLAQAGGLVGTEAFF. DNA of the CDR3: TGTGCCAGCAGCTTAGCTCAGGCAGGGGGCCTCGTCGGCACTGAAGCTTTCTTT.

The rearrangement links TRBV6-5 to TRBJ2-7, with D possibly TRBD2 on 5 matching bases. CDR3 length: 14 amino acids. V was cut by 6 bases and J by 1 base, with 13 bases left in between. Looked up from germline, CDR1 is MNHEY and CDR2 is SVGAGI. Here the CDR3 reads CASSPTGNSYEQYF. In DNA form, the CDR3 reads TGTGCCAGCAGCCCGACCGGGAATTCCTACGAGCAGTACTTC.

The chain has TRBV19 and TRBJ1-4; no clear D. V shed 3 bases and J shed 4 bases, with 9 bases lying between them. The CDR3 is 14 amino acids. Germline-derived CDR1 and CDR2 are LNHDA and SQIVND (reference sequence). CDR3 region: CASSITAFNEKLFF. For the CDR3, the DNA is TGTGCCAGTAGTATCACAGCTTTTAATGAAAAACTGTTTTTT.

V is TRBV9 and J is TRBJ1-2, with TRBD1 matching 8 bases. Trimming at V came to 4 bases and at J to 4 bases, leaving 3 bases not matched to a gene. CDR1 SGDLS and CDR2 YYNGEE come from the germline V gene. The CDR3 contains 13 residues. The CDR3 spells CASSPTGGYGYTF. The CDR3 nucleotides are TGTGCCAGCAGCCCCACAGGGGGCTATGGCTACACCTTC.

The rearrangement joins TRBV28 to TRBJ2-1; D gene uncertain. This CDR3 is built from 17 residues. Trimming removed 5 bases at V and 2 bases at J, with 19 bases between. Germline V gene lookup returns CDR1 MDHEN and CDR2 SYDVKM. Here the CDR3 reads CASSPTWNRPPYNEQFF. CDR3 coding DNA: TGTGCCAGCAGTCCAACTTGGAACAGACCTCCCTACAATGAGCAGTTCTTC. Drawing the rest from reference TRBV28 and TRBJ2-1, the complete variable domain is DVKVTQSSRYLVKRTGEKVFLECVQDMDHENMFWYRQDPGLGLRLIYFSYDVKMKEKGDIPEGYSVSREKKERFSLILESASTNQTSMYLCASSPTWNRPPYNEQFFGPGTRLTVL.